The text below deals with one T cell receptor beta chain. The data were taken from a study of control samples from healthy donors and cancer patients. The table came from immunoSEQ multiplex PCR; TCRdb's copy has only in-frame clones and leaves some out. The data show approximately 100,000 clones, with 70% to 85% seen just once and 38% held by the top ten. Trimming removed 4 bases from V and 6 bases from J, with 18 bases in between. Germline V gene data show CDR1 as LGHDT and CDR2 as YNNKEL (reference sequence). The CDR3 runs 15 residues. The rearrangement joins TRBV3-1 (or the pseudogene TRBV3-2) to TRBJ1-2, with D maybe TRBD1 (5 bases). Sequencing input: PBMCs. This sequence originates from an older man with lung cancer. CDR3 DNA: TGTGCCAGCAGCCCCCAACCACGGGTAGGGGATGGCTACACCTTC. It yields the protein CASSPQPRVGDGYTF.